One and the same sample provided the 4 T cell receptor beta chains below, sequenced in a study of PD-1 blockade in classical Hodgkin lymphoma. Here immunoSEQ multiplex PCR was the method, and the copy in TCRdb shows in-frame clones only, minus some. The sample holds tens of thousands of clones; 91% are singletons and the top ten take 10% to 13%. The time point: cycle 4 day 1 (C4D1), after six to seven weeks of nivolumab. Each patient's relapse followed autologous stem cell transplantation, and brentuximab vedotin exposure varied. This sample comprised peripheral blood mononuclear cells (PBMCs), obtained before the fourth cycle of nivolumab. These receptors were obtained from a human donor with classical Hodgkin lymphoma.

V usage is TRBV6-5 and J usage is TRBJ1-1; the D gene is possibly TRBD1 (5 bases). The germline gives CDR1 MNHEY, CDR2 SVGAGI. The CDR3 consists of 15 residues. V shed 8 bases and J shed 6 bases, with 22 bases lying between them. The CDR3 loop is CASDGSGNTGAEAFF. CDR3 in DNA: TGTGCCAGCGACGGGTCGGGGAATACGGGGGCTGAAGCTTTCTTT.

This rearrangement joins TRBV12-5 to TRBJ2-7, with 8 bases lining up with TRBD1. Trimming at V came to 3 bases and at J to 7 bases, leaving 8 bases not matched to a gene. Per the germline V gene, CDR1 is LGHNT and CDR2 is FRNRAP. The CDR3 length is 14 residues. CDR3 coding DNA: TGTGCTAGTGGTTTCGCGACAGGGGCGGGGGAGCAGTACTTC. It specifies CASGFATGAGEQYF.

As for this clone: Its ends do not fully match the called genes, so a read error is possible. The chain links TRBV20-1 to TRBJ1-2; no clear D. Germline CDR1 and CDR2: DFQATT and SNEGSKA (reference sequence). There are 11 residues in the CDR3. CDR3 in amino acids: CSARVRRTLLF. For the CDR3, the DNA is TGCAGTGCTAGAGTTAGGAGGACCCTGCTGTTC.

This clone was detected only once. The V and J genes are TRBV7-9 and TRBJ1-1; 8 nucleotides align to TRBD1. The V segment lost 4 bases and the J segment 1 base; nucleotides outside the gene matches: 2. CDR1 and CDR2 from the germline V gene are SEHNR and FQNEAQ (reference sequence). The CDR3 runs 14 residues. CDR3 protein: CASSWTGKNTEAFF. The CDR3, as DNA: TGTGCCAGCAGCTGGACAGGGAAGAACACTGAAGCTTTCTTT.